The clone carrying this T cell receptor beta chain was picked up a small number of times. This CDR3 contains 14 residues. The germline V gene has CDR1 MNHEY and CDR2 SVGAGI. V shed 5 bases and J 9 bases; nucleotides not matched to a gene: 6. Patients of the Seattle cohort, enrolled during active infection, were followed longitudinally. The source of the sample is a study of blood T cell repertoires in COVID-19. Study details: COVID-19 samples collected from the United States, Italy and Spain covered acute and convalescent phases. T cells, B-cell-depleted T cells, or PBMCs provided the cDNA or gDNA that served as material.

Original processing notes: Estimated nucleated cell counts came from reference gene primer amplification. Only in-frame clones appear in the TCRdb table, and some are missing; sequencing was by immunoSEQ multiplex PCR. V and J calls and clone size are those listed in that table; D and trimming were worked out from the DNA. The repertoire holds about 190,000 clones, with over 80% as singletons. The rearrangement uses TRBV6-5 and TRBJ1-6; 8 bases line up with TRBD1. The sequenced material came from peripheral blood. The sequence was obtained from a woman aged 55-69 years with COVID-19, enrolled during active disease. The CDR3 nucleotides are TGTGCCAGCAGTCCAGGACAGGGCGTTTCACCCCTCCACTTT. It is translated as CASSPGQGVSPLHF.